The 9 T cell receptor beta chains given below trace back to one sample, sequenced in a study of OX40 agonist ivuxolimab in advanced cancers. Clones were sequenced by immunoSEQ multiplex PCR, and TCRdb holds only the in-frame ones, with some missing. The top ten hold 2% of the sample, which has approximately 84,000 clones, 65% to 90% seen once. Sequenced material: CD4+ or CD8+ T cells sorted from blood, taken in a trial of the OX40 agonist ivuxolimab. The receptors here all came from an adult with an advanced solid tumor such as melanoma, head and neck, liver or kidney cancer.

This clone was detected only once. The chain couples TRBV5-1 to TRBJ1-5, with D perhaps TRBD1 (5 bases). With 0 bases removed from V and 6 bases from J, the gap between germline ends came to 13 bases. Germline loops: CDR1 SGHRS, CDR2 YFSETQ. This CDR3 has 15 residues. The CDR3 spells CASSLAASGTQPQHF. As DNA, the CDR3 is TGCGCCAGCAGCTTGGCGGCGTCAGGGACTCAGCCCCAGCATTTT.

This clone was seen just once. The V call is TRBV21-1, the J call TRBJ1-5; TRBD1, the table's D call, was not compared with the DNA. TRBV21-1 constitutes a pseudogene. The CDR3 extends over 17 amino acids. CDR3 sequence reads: CASSKIRTDYSNQPQHF. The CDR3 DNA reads TGTGCCAGCAGCAAGATAAGGACAGACTATAGCAATCAGCCCCAGCATTTT.

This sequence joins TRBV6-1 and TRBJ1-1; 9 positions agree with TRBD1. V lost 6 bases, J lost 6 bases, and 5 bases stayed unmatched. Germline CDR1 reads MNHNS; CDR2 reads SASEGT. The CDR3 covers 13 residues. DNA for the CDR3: TGTGCCAGCAGGGGGACAGGGTGGCCTGAAGCTTTCTTT. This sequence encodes CASRGTGWPEAFF.

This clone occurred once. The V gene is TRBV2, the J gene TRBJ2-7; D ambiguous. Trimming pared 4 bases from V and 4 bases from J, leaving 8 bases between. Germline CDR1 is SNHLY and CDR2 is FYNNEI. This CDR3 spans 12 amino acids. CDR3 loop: CASSGRDYEQYF. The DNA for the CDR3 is TGTGCCAGCAGTGGTCGAGATTACGAGCAGTACTTC.

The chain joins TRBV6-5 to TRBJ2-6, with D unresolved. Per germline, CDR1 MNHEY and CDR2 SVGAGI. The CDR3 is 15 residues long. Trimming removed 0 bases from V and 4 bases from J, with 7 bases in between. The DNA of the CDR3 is TGTGCCAGCAGTTACTCGGGCGCCGGGGCCAACGTCCTGACTTTC. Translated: CASSYSGAGANVLTF.

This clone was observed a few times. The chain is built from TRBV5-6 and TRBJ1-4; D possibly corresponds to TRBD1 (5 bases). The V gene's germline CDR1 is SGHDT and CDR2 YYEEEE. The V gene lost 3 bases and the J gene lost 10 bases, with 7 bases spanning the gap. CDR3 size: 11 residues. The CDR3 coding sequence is TGTGCCAGCAGCTCGGGGGGAAAACTGTTTTTT. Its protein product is CASSSGGKLFF.

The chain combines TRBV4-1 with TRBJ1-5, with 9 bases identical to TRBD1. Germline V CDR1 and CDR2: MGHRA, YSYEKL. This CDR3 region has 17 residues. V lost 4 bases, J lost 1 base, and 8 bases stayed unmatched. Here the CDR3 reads CASSRHLTGGSNQPQHF. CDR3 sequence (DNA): TGCGCCAGCAGCCGACACTTGACAGGGGGAAGCAATCAGCCCCAGCATTTT.

CDR3 DNA sequence: TGCGCCAGCAGCAACGGACAGGGTAGCAATCAGCCCCAGCATTTT. Encoded protein: CASSNGQGSNQPQHF. The chain is built from TRBV10-2 and TRBJ1-5, with 8 bases matching TRBD1. Germline V CDR1 and CDR2: WSHSY, SAAADI. Trimming removed 6 bases from V and 0 bases from J; junction bases left unmatched: 4. The CDR3 sequence is 15 residues long.

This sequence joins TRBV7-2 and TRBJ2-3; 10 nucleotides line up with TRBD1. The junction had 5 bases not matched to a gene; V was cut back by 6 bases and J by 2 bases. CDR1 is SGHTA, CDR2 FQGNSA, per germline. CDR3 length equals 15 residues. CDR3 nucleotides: TGTGCCAGCAGATCGGGACAGGGGTTCACAGATACGCAGTATTTT. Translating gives CASRSGQGFTDTQYF.